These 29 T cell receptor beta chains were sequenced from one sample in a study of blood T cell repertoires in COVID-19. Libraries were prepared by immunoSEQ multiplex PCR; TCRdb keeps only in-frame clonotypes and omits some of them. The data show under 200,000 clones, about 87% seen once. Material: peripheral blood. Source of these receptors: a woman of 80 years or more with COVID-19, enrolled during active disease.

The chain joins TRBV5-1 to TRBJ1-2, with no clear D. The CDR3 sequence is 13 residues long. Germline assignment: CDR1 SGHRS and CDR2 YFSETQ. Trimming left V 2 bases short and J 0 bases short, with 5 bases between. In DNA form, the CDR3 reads TGCGCCAGCAGCTTCGAGTCTAACTATGGCTACACCTTC. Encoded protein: CASSFESNYGYTF.

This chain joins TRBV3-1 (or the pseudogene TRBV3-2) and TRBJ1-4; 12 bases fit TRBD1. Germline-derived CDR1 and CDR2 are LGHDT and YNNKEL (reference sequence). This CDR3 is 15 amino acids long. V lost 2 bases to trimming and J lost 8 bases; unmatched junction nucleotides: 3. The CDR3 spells CASSQPGTGGEKLFF. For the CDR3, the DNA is TGTGCCAGCAGCCAACCTGGGACAGGGGGCGAAAAACTGTTTTTT.

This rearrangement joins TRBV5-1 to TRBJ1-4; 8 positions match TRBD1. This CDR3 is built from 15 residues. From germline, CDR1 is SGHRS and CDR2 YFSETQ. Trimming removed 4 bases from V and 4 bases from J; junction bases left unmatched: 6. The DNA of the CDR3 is TGCGCCAGCAGCAGGGACAGGTTAAGTAATGAAAAACTGTTTTTT. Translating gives CASSRDRLSNEKLFF.

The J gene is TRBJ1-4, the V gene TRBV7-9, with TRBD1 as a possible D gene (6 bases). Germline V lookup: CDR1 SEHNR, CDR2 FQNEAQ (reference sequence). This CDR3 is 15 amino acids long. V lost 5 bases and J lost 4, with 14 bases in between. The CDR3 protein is CASSNDRSYNEKLFF. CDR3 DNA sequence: TGTGCCAGCAGCAACGACAGGTCCTATAATGAAAAACTGTTTTTT.

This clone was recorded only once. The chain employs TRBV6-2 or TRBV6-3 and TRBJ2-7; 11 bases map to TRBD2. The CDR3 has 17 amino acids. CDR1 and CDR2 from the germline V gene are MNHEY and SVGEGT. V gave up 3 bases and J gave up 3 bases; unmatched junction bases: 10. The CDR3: CASSYGVTSGRYYEQYF. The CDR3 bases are TGTGCCAGCAGTTATGGTGTTACTAGCGGGAGATACTACGAGCAGTACTTC.

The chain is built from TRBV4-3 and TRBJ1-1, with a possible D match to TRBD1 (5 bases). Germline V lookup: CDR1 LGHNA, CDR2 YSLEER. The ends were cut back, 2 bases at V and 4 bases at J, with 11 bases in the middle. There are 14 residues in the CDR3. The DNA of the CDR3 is TGCGCCAGCAGCCAAAAGGGGCTCGGCACTGAAGCTTTCTTT. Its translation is CASSQKGLGTEAFF.

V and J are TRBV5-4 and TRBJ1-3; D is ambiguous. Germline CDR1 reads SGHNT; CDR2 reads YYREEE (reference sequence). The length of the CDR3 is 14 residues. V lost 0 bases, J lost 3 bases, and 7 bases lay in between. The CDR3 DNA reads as TGTGCCAGCAGCTTGGGAGGTCTTGGAAACACCATATATTTT. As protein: CASSLGGLGNTIYF.

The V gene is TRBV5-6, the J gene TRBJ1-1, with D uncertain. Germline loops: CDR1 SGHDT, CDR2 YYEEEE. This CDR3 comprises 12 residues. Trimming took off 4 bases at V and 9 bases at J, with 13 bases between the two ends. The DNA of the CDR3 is TGTGCCAGCAGCACCCTACTAGACAAAGCTTTCTTT. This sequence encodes CASSTLLDKAFF.

The DNA for the CDR3 is TGTGCCAGTAGTGGTACAGGGGGCTCTGGAAACACCATATATTTT. Protein product: CASSGTGGSGNTIYF. This chain links TRBV19 with TRBJ1-3, with 8 bases fitting TRBD1. The CDR3 contains 15 residues. Germline lookup yields CDR1 LNHDA and CDR2 SQIVND (reference sequence). The V segment lost 5 bases and the J segment 0 bases; nucleotides outside the gene matches: 3.

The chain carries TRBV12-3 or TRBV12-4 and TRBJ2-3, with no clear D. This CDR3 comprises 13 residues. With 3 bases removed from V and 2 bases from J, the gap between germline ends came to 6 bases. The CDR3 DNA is TGTGCCAGCAGTTTCGACTTCACAGATACGCAGTATTTT. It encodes CASSFDFTDTQYF.

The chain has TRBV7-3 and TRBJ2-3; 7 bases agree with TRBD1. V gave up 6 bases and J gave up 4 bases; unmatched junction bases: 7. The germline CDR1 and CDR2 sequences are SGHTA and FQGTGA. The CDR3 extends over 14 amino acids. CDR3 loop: CASSRDSRADTQYF. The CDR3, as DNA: TGTGCCAGCAGTCGGGACAGTCGGGCAGATACGCAGTATTTT.

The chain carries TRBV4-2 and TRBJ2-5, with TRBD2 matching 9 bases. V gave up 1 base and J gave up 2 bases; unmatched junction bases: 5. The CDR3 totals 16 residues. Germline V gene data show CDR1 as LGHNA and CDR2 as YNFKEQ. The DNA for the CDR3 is TGTGCCAGCAGCCAAGTATCTAGCGGGGTTCAAGAGACCCAGTACTTC. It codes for CASSQVSSGVQETQYF.

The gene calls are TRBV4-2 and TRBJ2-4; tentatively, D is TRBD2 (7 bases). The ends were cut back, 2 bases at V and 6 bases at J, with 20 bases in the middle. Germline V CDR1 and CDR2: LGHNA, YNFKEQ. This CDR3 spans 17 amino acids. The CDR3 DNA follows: TGTGCCAGCAGCCAAACGCCCACGGGGGGCCAAGGAAACATTCAGTACTTC. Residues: CASSQTPTGGQGNIQYF.

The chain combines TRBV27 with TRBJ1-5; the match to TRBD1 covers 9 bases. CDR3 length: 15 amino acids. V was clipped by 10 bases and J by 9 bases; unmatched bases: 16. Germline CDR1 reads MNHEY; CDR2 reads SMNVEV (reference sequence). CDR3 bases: TGTGCCACCTCGGAGGGGACAGGGAGGGCTGGGCCCCAGCATTTT. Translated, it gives CATSEGTGRAGPQHF.

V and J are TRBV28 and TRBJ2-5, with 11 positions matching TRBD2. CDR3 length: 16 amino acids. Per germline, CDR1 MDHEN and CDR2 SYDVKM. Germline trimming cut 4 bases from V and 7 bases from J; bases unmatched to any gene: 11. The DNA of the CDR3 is TGTGCCAGCAGTTCCCTTAGCGGGAGGGCCAGGGGGACCCAGTACTTC. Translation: CASSSLSGRARGTQYF.

The DNA of the CDR3 is TGTGCCAGCACTATTGACGGGGTTAACTATGGCTACACCTTC. It specifies CASTIDGVNYGYTF. V is TRBV5-4 and J is TRBJ1-2; no clear D. V dropped 6 bases and J dropped 1 base, with 13 bases sitting between them. The length of the CDR3 is 14 residues. Germline V gene sequence: CDR1 SGHNT, CDR2 YYREEE (reference sequence).

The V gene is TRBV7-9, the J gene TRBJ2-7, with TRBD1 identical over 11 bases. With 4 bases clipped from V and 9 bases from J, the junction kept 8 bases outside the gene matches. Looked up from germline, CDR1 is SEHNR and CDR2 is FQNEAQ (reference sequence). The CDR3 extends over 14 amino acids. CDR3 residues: CASSSGTGGLGQYF. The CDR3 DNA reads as TGTGCCAGCAGCTCTGGGACAGGGGGTTTAGGGCAGTACTTC.

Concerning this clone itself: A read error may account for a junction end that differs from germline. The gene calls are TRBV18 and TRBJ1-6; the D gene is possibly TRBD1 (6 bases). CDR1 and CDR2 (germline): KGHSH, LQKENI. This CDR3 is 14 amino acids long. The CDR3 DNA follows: TGTGCCAGCTCACCGGAGGAATTACCCGGGACACTGGACTTT. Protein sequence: CASSPEELPGTLDF.

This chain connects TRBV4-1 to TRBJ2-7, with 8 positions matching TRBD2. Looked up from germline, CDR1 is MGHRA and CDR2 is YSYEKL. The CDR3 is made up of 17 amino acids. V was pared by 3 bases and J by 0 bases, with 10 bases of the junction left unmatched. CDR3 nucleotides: TGCGCCAGCAGCCAGTCTCCCATAGCGGGGATCTCCTACGAGCAGTACTTC. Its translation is CASSQSPIAGISYEQYF.

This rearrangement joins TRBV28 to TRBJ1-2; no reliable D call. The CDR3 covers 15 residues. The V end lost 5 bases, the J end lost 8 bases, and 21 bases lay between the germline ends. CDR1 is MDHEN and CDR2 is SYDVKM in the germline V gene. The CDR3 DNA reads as TGTGCCAGCAGTCTCCCCGTACAGATGCGAAAGGGCTACACCTTC. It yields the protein CASSLPVQMRKGYTF.

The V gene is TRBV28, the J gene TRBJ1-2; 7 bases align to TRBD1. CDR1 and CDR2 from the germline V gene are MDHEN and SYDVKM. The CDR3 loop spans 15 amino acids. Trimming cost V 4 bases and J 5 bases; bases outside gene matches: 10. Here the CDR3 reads CASSSPVEGAYGYTF. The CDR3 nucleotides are TGTGCCAGCAGTTCCCCCGTGGAGGGGGCGTATGGCTACACCTTC.

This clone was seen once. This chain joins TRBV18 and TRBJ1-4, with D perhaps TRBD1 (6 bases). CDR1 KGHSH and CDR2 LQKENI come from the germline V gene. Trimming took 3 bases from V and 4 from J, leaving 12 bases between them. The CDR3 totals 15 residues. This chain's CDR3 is CASSPQQGGNEKLFF. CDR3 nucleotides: TGTGCCAGCTCACCTCAACAGGGTGGTAATGAAAAACTGTTTTTT.

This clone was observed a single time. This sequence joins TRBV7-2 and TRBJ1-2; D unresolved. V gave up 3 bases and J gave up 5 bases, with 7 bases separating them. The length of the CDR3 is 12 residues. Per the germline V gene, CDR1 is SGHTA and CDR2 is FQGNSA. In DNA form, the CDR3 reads TGTGCCAGCAGCTTGGACTTTTATGGCTACACCTTC. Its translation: CASSLDFYGYTF. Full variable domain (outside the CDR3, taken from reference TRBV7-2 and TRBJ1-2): GAGVSQSPSNKVTEKGKDVELRCDPISGHTALYWYRQSLGQGLEFLIYFQGNSAPDKSGLPSDRFSAERTGGSVSTLTIQRTQQEDSAVYLCASSLDFYGYTFGSGTRLTVV.

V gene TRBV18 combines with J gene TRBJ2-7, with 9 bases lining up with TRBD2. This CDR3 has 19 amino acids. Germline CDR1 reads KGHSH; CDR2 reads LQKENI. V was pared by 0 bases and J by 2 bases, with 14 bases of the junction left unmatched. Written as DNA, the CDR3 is TGTGCCAGCTCACCACCGAGGCCCTGGGATAGCGGGAGCACCTACGAGCAGTACTTC. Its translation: CASSPPRPWDSGSTYEQYF.

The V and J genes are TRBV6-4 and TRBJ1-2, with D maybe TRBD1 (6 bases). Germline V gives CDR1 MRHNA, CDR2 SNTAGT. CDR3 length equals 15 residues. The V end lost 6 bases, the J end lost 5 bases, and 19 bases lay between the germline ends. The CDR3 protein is CASSPGGGASYGYTF. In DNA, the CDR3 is TGTGCCAGCAGCCCCGGCGGGGGCGCGTCGTATGGCTACACCTTC.

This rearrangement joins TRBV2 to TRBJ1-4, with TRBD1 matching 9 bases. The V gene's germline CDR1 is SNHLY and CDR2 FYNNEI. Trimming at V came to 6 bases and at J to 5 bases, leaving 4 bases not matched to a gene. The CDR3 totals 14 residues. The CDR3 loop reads CASRGDRGNEKLFF. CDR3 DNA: TGTGCCAGCAGGGGTGACAGGGGGAATGAAAAACTGTTTTTT.

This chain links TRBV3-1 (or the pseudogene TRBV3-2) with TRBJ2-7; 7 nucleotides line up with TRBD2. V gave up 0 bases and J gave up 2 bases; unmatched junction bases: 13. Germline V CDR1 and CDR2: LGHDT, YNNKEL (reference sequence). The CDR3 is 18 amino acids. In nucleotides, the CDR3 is TGTGCCAGCAGCCAAGACCCGTTCAGGTGGCGGGAGACCTACGAGCAGTACTTC. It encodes CASSQDPFRWRETYEQYF.

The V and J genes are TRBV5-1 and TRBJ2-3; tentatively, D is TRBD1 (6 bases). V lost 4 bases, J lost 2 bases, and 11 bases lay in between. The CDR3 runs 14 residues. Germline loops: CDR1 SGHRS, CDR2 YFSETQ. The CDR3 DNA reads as TGCGCCAGCAGCCCCGGGACAAACACAGATACGCAGTATTTT. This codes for CASSPGTNTDTQYF.

Written as DNA, the CDR3 is TGTGCCACCAGCAGAGGCGCAGGGGGAACCTACGAGCAGTACTTC. This encodes CATSRGAGGTYEQYF. The chain couples TRBV15 to TRBJ2-7; 7 nucleotides align to TRBD1. The V gene end was trimmed by 1 base and the J gene end by 2 bases; junction bases not matched to a gene: 5. This CDR3 spans 15 amino acids. Germline-derived CDR1 and CDR2 are LNHNV and YYDKDF (reference sequence).